The T cell receptor beta chain under discussion was sequenced for a study of monozygotic twins with inflammatory bowel disease. Study-wide findings and caveats: IBD patients exhibited fewer clonotypes shared with other individuals than healthy twins, particularly with disease activity.

Comments on this clonotype: Its matching antigen is unknown.

Germline loops: CDR1 MNHEY, CDR2 SVGAGI. This CDR3 has 17 residues. Making cDNA involved eight separate reactions per sample. A template switching step added UMIs, each with a 6-nucleotide sample barcode. TCRdb re-called the 5' RACE reads, yielding one record per CDR3 amino acid sequence without DNA. The sample shows 300,000 to 450,000 distinct CDR3 sequences, and approximately 2.4% sits with its ten largest clones. The V call is TRBV6-5, the J call TRBJ2-7; with no DNA, the TCRdb D assignment of TRBD2 cannot be verified. The TCR was taken from a human donor with ulcerative colitis or Crohn's disease, or a healthy co-twin of an affected twin (not recorded which). The sequenced material came from blood. CDR3 sequence: CASSYDAGGGRDYEQYF.